Detailed here is one T cell receptor (beta chain). The antigen is not known. This sample is part of a study of cytomegalovirus exposure and HLA in healthy donors. Vbeta (60) and Jbeta (13) primers were used in the PCR. Generated by immunoSEQ multiplex PCR, the TCRdb table keeps only in-frame clones and is missing some. This table has about 150,000 clones, 77% appearing once. Trimming stripped 4 bases from V and 3 bases from J, with 11 bases between. The CDR3 runs 13 residues. Germline V gene data show CDR1 as SGHRS and CDR2 as YFSETQ. General study points: Listed as cytomegalovirus-associated were 170 or so TCR beta chains.

Each donor's status was that of a healthy bone marrow donor. Source material: PBMCs. The TCR comes from a male donor in good health and CMV-seronegative. V usage is TRBV5-1 and J usage is TRBJ2-7; D may be TRBD1 (6 bases). This CDR3 is CASSQTRGYEQYF. The DNA of the CDR3 is TGCGCCAGCAGCCAGACCAGGGGCTACGAGCAGTACTTC.